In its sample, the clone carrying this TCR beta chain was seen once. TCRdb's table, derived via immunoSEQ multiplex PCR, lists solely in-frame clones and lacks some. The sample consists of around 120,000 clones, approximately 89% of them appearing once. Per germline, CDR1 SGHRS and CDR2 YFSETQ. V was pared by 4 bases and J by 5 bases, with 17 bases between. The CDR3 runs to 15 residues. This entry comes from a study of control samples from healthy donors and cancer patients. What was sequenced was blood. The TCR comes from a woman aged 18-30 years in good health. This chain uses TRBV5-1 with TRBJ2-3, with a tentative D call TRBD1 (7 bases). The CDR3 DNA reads TGCGCCAGCAGCATAACTCCAGGGGGAGGAGATACGCAGTATTTT. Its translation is CASSITPGGGDTQYF. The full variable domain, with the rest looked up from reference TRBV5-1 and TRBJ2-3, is KAGVTQTPRYLIKTRGQQVTLSCSPISGHRSVSWYQQTPGQGLQFLFEYFSETQRNKGNFPGRFSGRQFSNSRSEMNVSTLELGDSALYLCASSITPGGGDTQYFGPGTRLTVL.